These 9 T cell receptor beta chains came from one sample sequenced in a study of blood T cell repertoires in COVID-19. Only in-frame clones appear in the TCRdb table, and some are missing; sequencing was by immunoSEQ multiplex PCR. The sample includes over 400,000 clones, more than 85% of them seen just once. What was sequenced was PBMCs or T cells enriched from blood (not recorded which). These receptors originate from an older woman who had recovered from COVID-19.

This clone was counted once. This chain joins TRBV27 and TRBJ2-3, with TRBD2 matching 7 bases. CDR1 is MNHEY, CDR2 SMNVEV, per germline (reference sequence). V shed 0 bases and J 4 bases; nucleotides not matched to a gene: 1. This CDR3 is built from 14 residues. In DNA form, the CDR3 reads TGTGCCAGCAGTTTATCCCGGGGGGCAGATACGCAGTATTTT. This translates into CASSLSRGADTQYF.

The J gene is TRBJ2-3, the V gene TRBV2; 7 bases fit TRBD1. Germline V lookup: CDR1 SNHLY, CDR2 FYNNEI. This CDR3 has 13 residues. With 9 bases clipped from V and 3 bases from J, the junction kept 6 bases outside the gene matches. The CDR3, as DNA: TGTGCCAGTAGACAGGGTCAGACAGATACGCAGTATTTT. The encoded protein is CASRQGQTDTQYF.

The sample holds a few counts of this clone. This chain uses TRBV10-1 with TRBJ2-7; D unresolved. This CDR3 is built from 12 residues. Per the germline V gene, CDR1 is WNHNN and CDR2 is SYGVQD (reference sequence). The V end lost 3 bases, the J end lost 3 bases, and 6 bases lay between the germline ends. The CDR3 reads CASSDFFYEQYF. CDR3 in DNA: TGCGCCAGCAGTGATTTCTTCTACGAGCAGTACTTC.

CDR3 amino acids: CASSEVERGTQYF. CDR3 DNA: TGTGCCAGCAGTGAAGTTGAGAGAGGTACGCAGTATTTT. This chain connects TRBV2 to TRBJ2-3; D is undetermined. The V end lost 1 base, the J end lost 8 bases, and 10 bases lay between the germline ends. CDR3 length: 13 amino acids. CDR1 SNHLY and CDR2 FYNNEI come from the germline V gene. Complete variable domain (other parts from reference TRBV2 and TRBJ2-3): EPEVTQTPSHQVTQMGQEVILRCVPISNHLYFYWYRQILGQKVEFLVSFYNNEISEKSEIFDDQFSVERPDGSNFTLKIRSTKLEDSAMYFCASSEVERGTQYFGPGTRLTVL.

The gene calls are TRBV5-1 and TRBJ2-3, with 7 bases that match TRBD1. The CDR3 length is 16 residues. Germline trimming cut 4 bases from V and 3 bases from J; bases unmatched to any gene: 11. Germline CDR1 reads SGHRS; CDR2 reads YFSETQ. CDR3 DNA sequence: TGCGCCAGCAGCCCCTTCAACAGGGGCGGGACAGATACGCAGTATTTT. It is translated as CASSPFNRGGTDTQYF.

This rearrangement joins TRBV6-1 to TRBJ1-1, with D possibly TRBD1 on 5 matching bases. There are 15 residues in the CDR3. V dropped 3 bases and J dropped 4 bases, with 15 bases sitting between them. The V gene's germline CDR1 is MNHNS and CDR2 SASEGT. The CDR3 sequence is CASSDIQGIRTEAFF. Here the CDR3 DNA reads TGTGCCAGCAGTGATATTCAGGGAATTCGCACTGAAGCTTTCTTT.

The genes are TRBV29-1 and TRBJ2-1, with TRBD1 matching over 7 bases. V shed 6 bases and J 3 bases; nucleotides not matched to a gene: 5. There are 13 residues in the CDR3. Germline assignment: CDR1 SQVTM and CDR2 ANQGSEA. CDR3 region: CSVTTGNYNEQFF. As DNA, the CDR3 is TGCAGCGTCACGACAGGGAACTACAATGAGCAGTTCTTC.

V gene TRBV5-1 combines with J gene TRBJ1-5; tentative D call: TRBD1 (5 bases). The germline CDR1 and CDR2 sequences are SGHRS and YFSETQ. The length of the CDR3 is 13 residues. The ends were cut back, 4 bases at V and 7 bases at J, with 12 bases in the middle. CDR3 region: CASSQGDLQPQHF. CDR3 sequence (DNA): TGCGCCAGCAGCCAAGGGGATTTACAGCCCCAGCATTTT.

The chain employs TRBV5-1 and TRBJ1-2, with D hard to call. There are 15 residues in the CDR3. The V and J ends lost 0 bases and 5 bases respectively, with 14 bases between them. Per germline, CDR1 SGHRS and CDR2 YFSETQ. The CDR3 DNA is TGCGCCAGCAGCTTGGGGTTCGACACATTTTATGGCTACACCTTC. This translates into CASSLGFDTFYGYTF. Together with reference TRBV5-1 and TRBJ1-2, the CDR3 gives the full variable domain: KAGVTQTPRYLIKTRGQQVTLSCSPISGHRSVSWYQQTPGQGLQFLFEYFSETQRNKGNFPGRFSGRQFSNSRSEMNVSTLELGDSALYLCASSLGFDTFYGYTFGSGTRLTVV.